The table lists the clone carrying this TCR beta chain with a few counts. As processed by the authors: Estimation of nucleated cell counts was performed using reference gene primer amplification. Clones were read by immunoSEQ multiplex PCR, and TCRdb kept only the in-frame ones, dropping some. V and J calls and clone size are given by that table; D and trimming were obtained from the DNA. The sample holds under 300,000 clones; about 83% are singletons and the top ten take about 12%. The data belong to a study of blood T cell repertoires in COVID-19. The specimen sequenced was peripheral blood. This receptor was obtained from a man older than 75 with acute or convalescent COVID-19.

The chain's CDR3 is CASRGQGTQPQHF. CDR3 coding DNA: TGTGCCAGCAGGGGACAGGGCACTCAGCCCCAGCATTTT. The chain joins TRBV12-3 or TRBV12-4 to TRBJ1-5, with 9 bases lining up with TRBD1. The J segment lost 6 bases and the V segment lost 6 bases, leaving 3 bases of the junction unmatched. This CDR3 has 13 residues.